This T cell receptor beta chain came from a study of OX40 agonist ivuxolimab in advanced cancers. TCRdb keeps only in-frame clones here, not all; method: immunoSEQ multiplex PCR. The profile shows approximately 130,000 clones, just over 90% of them singletons. This CDR3 is 15 amino acids long. Per the germline V gene, CDR1 is SGHRS and CDR2 is YFSETQ. The V segment lost 0 bases and the J segment 8 bases; nucleotides outside the gene matches: 7. This TCR came from an adult with an advanced solid tumor such as melanoma, head and neck, liver or kidney cancer. This chain uses TRBV5-1 with TRBJ1-4; 7 nucleotides line up with TRBD1. The sequencing used CD4+ or CD8+ T cells sorted from blood, collected in a trial of the OX40 agonist ivuxolimab. The CDR3 DNA follows: TGCGCCAGCAGCTTGGACGGCAGGGGGAAAGAAAAACTGTTTTTT. This encodes CASSLDGRGKEKLFF. Variable domain in full (rest from reference TRBV5-1 and TRBJ1-4): KAGVTQTPRYLIKTRGQQVTLSCSPISGHRSVSWYQQTPGQGLQFLFEYFSETQRNKGNFPGRFSGRQFSNSRSEMNVSTLELGDSALYLCASSLDGRGKEKLFFGSGTQLSVL.